A single TCR beta chain is shown here with its context. In the original analysis: Reference gene primer amplification gave nucleated cell count estimates. Clones were sequenced by immunoSEQ multiplex PCR, and TCRdb holds only the in-frame ones, with some missing. V, J and clone size reflect that table, while D and trimming were determined from the DNA. Of about 25,000 clones in the sample, around 90% are singletons; the top ten hold over 4%. These data originate in a study of blood T cell repertoires in COVID-19. Study context: In each case, the material was cDNA or gDNA derived from T cells, B-cell-depleted T cells, or PBMCs.

CDR1 and CDR2 (germline): SNHLY, FYNNEI. Trimming took 4 bases from V and 7 from J, leaving 13 bases between them. The CDR3 is 14 residues long. This TCR derives from a man between 65 and 80 years old with active COVID-19. Material for sequencing was peripheral blood. The rearrangement joins TRBV2 to TRBJ1-4; D is ambiguous. In DNA form, the CDR3 reads TGTGCCAGCAGTGGGGAGGTTGTGTTTGAAAAACTGTTTTTT. Residues: CASSGEVVFEKLFF. Filled out from reference TRBV2 and TRBJ1-4, the complete variable domain reads EPEVTQTPSHQVTQMGQEVILRCVPISNHLYFYWYRQILGQKVEFLVSFYNNEISEKSEIFDDQFSVERPDGSNFTLKIRSTKLEDSAMYFCASSGEVVFEKLFFGSGTQLSVL.